What follows are 28 T cell receptor beta chains derived from one specimen sequenced in a study of PD-1 blockade in mismatch repair-deficient tumors. Libraries were prepared by immunoSEQ multiplex PCR; TCRdb keeps only in-frame clonotypes and omits some of them. The sample lists some 130,000 clones, 88% seen once, with roughly 10% in the top ten. The sequenced sample was peripheral blood, obtained approximately 69 weeks after starting pembrolizumab. Receptor source: an adult with mismatch repair-deficient cancer.

The rearrangement uses TRBV7-9 and TRBJ1-2; D gene uncertain. The CDR3 totals 14 residues. Germline V CDR1 and CDR2: SEHNR, FQNEAQ (reference sequence). V lost 5 bases, J lost 8 bases, and 18 bases lay in between. The CDR3 is CASSPQLHSAGYTF. The DNA of the CDR3 is TGTGCCAGCAGCCCCCAACTTCATTCGGCGGGCTACACCTTC.

The chain combines TRBV10-3 with TRBJ2-1; D may correspond to TRBD1 or TRBD2 (5 bases each). Trimming took 0 bases from V and 10 from J, leaving 13 bases between them. This CDR3 contains 14 residues. Germline loops: CDR1 ENHRY, CDR2 SYGVKD. This chain's CDR3 is CAISESVGAGEQFF. DNA of the CDR3: TGTGCCATCAGTGAGTCTGTTGGGGCGGGCGAGCAGTTCTTC.

The chain joins TRBV27 to TRBJ2-1; 7 bases map to TRBD2. V gave up 6 bases and J gave up 0 bases; unmatched junction bases: 11. The CDR3 consists of 17 residues. Germline V gene lookup returns CDR1 MNHEY and CDR2 SMNVEV (reference sequence). In DNA form, the CDR3 reads TGTGCCAGCAGGCCTTATACTAGCGCGAGCTCCTACAATGAGCAGTTCTTC. Its protein product is CASRPYTSASSYNEQFF.

J is TRBJ1-5 and V is TRBV7-2; 7 bases are shared with TRBD1. This CDR3 spans 17 amino acids. In germline, CDR1 is SGHTA, CDR2 FQGNSA. The V gene end was trimmed by 0 bases and the J gene end by 7 bases; junction bases not matched to a gene: 12. DNA of the CDR3: TGTGCCAGCAGCTTAGCACCCGGACAGGCCCGCGGACAGCCCCAGCATTTT. Protein: CASSLAPGQARGQPQHF.

This chain joins TRBV7-3 and TRBJ2-7; TRBD1 or TRBD2 may be the D gene (6 bases each). Trimming left V 1 base short and J 4 bases short, with 14 bases between. Per germline, CDR1 SGHTA and CDR2 FQGTGA. The CDR3 loop spans 15 amino acids. CDR3 sequence reads: CASSLSSGAGYEQYF. CDR3 nucleotides: TGTGCCAGCAGCTTAAGCTCGGGGGCCGGGTACGAGCAGTACTTC.

A word on this clone: Other DNA sequences in this specimen translate into the identical CDR3. This rearrangement joins TRBV2 to TRBJ2-3, with D perhaps given as TRBD1 or TRBD2 (7 bases each). Between the trimmed V and J ends, which lost 4 bases and 3 bases, there was a span of 11 bases. The CDR3 extends over 14 amino acids. Per the germline V gene, CDR1 is SNHLY and CDR2 is FYNNEI. CDR3 residues: CASSAGGGTDTQYF. As DNA, the CDR3 is TGTGCCAGCAGTGCAGGGGGAGGGACAGATACGCAGTATTTT.

This clone was counted only a few times. The chain uses TRBV5-6 and TRBJ2-7; D not resolved. The V gene lost 0 bases and the J gene lost 4 bases, with 8 bases spanning the gap. The CDR3 is 13 residues long. Looked up from germline, CDR1 is SGHDT and CDR2 is YYEEEE. The CDR3 DNA reads TGTGCCAGCAGCTTGGATTATGGGTACGAGCAGTACTTC. Its protein is CASSLDYGYEQYF.

Here the CDR3 reads CASSLGRGNEKLFF. The CDR3, as DNA: TGCGCCAGCAGCTTAGGGCGCGGTAATGAAAAACTGTTTTTT. This rearrangement joins TRBV5-1 to TRBJ1-4; D unresolved. V lost 2 bases to trimming and J lost 4 bases, with 9 bases between them. The CDR3 sequence is 14 residues long. CDR1 is SGHRS and CDR2 is YFSETQ in the germline V gene. Variable domain in full (rest from reference TRBV5-1 and TRBJ1-4): KAGVTQTPRYLIKTRGQQVTLSCSPISGHRSVSWYQQTPGQGLQFLFEYFSETQRNKGNFPGRFSGRQFSNSRSEMNVSTLELGDSALYLCASSLGRGNEKLFFGSGTQLSVL.

This chain joins TRBV4-3 and TRBJ2-1; 9 positions agree with TRBD2. J gave up 8 bases and V 1 base, and 9 bases lay outside the gene matches. The length of the CDR3 is 16 residues. CDR1 LGHNA and CDR2 YSLEER come from the germline V gene. The CDR3 nucleotides are TGCGCCAGCAGCCAAGCCGGCGGGAGGGCCGGGGATGAGCAGTTCTTC. Protein product: CASSQAGGRAGDEQFF.

This sequence joins TRBV6-5 and TRBJ1-1, with 10 bases aligning to TRBD1. In germline, CDR1 is MNHEY, CDR2 SVGAGI. This CDR3 has 15 amino acids. Trimming cost V 5 bases and J 3 bases; bases outside gene matches: 6. For the CDR3, the DNA is TGTGCCAGCAGTCCCCGGGGGACAGGGGACACTGAAGCTTTCTTT. This codes for CASSPRGTGDTEAFF.

The V call is TRBV4-2, the J call TRBJ2-3; weak D call: TRBD2 (5 bases). Looked up from germline, CDR1 is LGHNA and CDR2 is YNFKEQ. The CDR3 extends over 13 amino acids. The germline V and J ends were trimmed by 5 bases and 1 base, with 7 bases remaining between them. CDR3 in amino acids: CASSLEGTDTQYF. The CDR3 coding sequence is TGTGCCAGCAGCTTGGAGGGCACAGATACGCAGTATTTT.

The rearrangement uses TRBV11-2 and TRBJ2-6; D uncertain. Germline CDR1 SGHAT, CDR2 FQNNGV. This CDR3 region has 19 residues. Between the trimmed V and J ends, which lost 2 bases and 0 bases, there was a span of 17 bases. The CDR3 is CASSLNPPYDRSGANVLTF. The CDR3 DNA sequence: TGTGCCAGCAGCTTAAACCCCCCCTACGACCGCTCTGGGGCCAACGTCCTGACTTTC.

The chain uses TRBV21-1 and TRBJ1-1. TRBV21-1 is tagged as a pseudogene. This CDR3 is built from 12 residues. The CDR3 loop reads CASSKPAGEAFF. CDR3 sequence (DNA): TGTGCCAGCAGCAAACCCGCGGGGGAGGCTTTCTTT.

This clone appeared once. The genes are TRBV27 and TRBJ2-1, with 11 bases matching TRBD2. CDR1 is MNHEY and CDR2 is SMNVEV in the germline V gene (reference sequence). V trimming: 6 bases; J trimming: 4 bases; junction bases outside the gene matches: 14. This CDR3 spans 18 amino acids. The CDR3 sequence: CASSRLAGGVGGYNEQFF. The DNA for the CDR3 is TGTGCCAGCAGCCGGCTAGCGGGAGGAGTGGGTGGGTACAATGAGCAGTTCTTC.

The chain recombines TRBV27 with TRBJ2-7; 15 nucleotides line up with TRBD2. V lost 5 bases, J lost 2 bases, and 4 bases stayed unmatched. The germline V gene has CDR1 MNHEY and CDR2 SMNVEV (reference sequence). The CDR3 totals 16 residues. The CDR3 loop is CASSLGTSGRTYEQYF. Here the CDR3 DNA reads TGTGCCAGCAGTCTGGGGACTAGCGGGAGGACCTACGAGCAGTACTTC.

The chain has TRBV27 and TRBJ2-2, with TRBD2 identical over 11 bases. Germline assignment: CDR1 MNHEY and CDR2 SMNVEV (reference sequence). This CDR3 has 17 residues. V shed 3 bases and J 7 bases; nucleotides not matched to a gene: 10. CDR3 nucleotides: TGTGCCAGCAGTTTGTCGGCGAGACTAGCGGGATTCGGGGAGCTGTTTTTT. It specifies CASSLSARLAGFGELFF.

The gene calls are TRBV5-1 and TRBJ2-1; the D is unclear. Germline V gene lookup returns CDR1 SGHRS and CDR2 YFSETQ. The CDR3 is made up of 12 amino acids. The ends were cut back, 2 bases at V and 9 bases at J, with 9 bases in the middle. CDR3 amino acids: CASSFAGGEQFF. Written as DNA, the CDR3 is TGCGCCAGCAGCTTCGCCGGCGGTGAGCAGTTCTTC. Full variable domain (outside the CDR3, taken from reference TRBV5-1 and TRBJ2-1): KAGVTQTPRYLIKTRGQQVTLSCSPISGHRSVSWYQQTPGQGLQFLFEYFSETQRNKGNFPGRFSGRQFSNSRSEMNVSTLELGDSALYLCASSFAGGEQFFGPGTRLTVL.

The chain employs TRBV7-2 and TRBJ2-3; TRBD2 agrees at 8 bases. Per the germline V gene, CDR1 is SGHTA and CDR2 is FQGNSA. This CDR3 has 15 amino acids. The V segment lost 6 bases and the J segment 4 bases; nucleotides outside the gene matches: 9. The CDR3 region is CASRYPGLAADTQYF. Written as DNA, the CDR3 is TGTGCCAGCAGATACCCAGGACTAGCTGCAGATACGCAGTATTTT.

The gene calls are TRBV7-6 and TRBJ2-7, with D possibly TRBD1 on 5 matching bases. V was cut by 1 base and J by 7 bases, with 14 bases left in between. The CDR3 loop spans 14 amino acids. Germline V lookup: CDR1 SGHVS, CDR2 FNYEAQ. Written as DNA, the CDR3 is TGTGCCAGCAGCTTAGGAAGCAGGGATGGAGAGCAGTACTTC. Protein: CASSLGSRDGEQYF.

This clone appeared a single time. V gene TRBV2 combines with J gene TRBJ2-7; possibly TRBD1 for D (5 bases). The CDR3 consists of 14 residues. The germline gives CDR1 SNHLY, CDR2 FYNNEI. Trimming shortened V by 6 bases and J by 1 base, and 13 bases separated the two germline ends. The DNA of the CDR3 is TGTGCCAGCAGCCGGTATGACAGTTCCTACGAGCAGTACTTC. It specifies CASSRYDSSYEQYF.

The V call is TRBV27, the J call TRBJ2-3; possibly TRBD2 for D (5 bases). The CDR3 runs to 16 residues. CDR1 and CDR2 (germline): MNHEY, SMNVEV (reference sequence). V was pared by 1 base and J by 5 bases, with 16 bases between. In DNA form, the CDR3 reads TGTGCCAGCAGTTTATTGGGTGCGGCGGGTGTAGATACGCAGTATTTT. This gives the protein CASSLLGAAGVDTQYF.

The chain is built from TRBV5-4 and TRBJ2-3, with TRBD1 matching 7 bases. CDR1 and CDR2 from the germline V gene are SGHNT and YYREEE (reference sequence). The CDR3 extends over 14 amino acids. Trimming took 4 bases from V and 2 from J; bases not matched to a gene: 4. The CDR3 region is CASSLQGLTDTQYF. Written as DNA, the CDR3 is TGTGCCAGCAGCCTACAGGGGCTCACAGATACGCAGTATTTT.

V is TRBV28 and J is TRBJ2-7, with 7 bases aligning to TRBD1. This CDR3 region has 15 residues. After removal of 6 bases from V and 5 bases from J, the junction contained 13 bases not matched to a gene. Looked up from germline, CDR1 is MDHEN and CDR2 is SYDVKM. CDR3 coding DNA: TGTGCCAGCAGAACCCGCGACAGGGCCCCTCACGAGCAGTACTTC. Protein sequence: CASRTRDRAPHEQYF.

The gene calls are TRBV6-5 and TRBJ2-2; 7 bases are a match to TRBD2. The germline V gene encodes CDR1 MNHEY and CDR2 SVGAGI. V gave up 7 bases and J gave up 4 bases; unmatched junction bases: 9. The CDR3 runs to 15 residues. CDR3 in DNA: TGTGCCAGCATGAAGCGGGGCCCTACCACCGGGGAGCTGTTTTTT. Its translation is CASMKRGPTTGELFF.

The chain uses TRBV6-1 and TRBJ1-3; 8 nucleotides line up with TRBD1. The CDR3 sequence is 15 residues long. The J segment lost 0 bases and the V segment lost 6 bases, leaving 4 bases of the junction unmatched. Germline lookup yields CDR1 MNHNS and CDR2 SASEGT. The CDR3 DNA reads as TGTGCCAGCAGGGAAACAGGGGGCTCTGGAAACACCATATATTTT. Protein: CASRETGGSGNTIYF.

In this sample, this clone turned up once. This chain links TRBV13 with TRBJ2-7; TRBD2 matches 9 bases. This CDR3 has 15 amino acids. Germline CDR1 reads PRHDT; CDR2 reads FYEKMQ (reference sequence). V dropped 3 bases and J dropped 4; count of bases not matched to a gene: 7. CDR3 amino acids: CASSFSGLAQYEQYF. The CDR3 DNA is TGTGCCAGCAGCTTCTCGGGACTAGCTCAGTACGAGCAGTACTTC.

A single count supports this clone. Here the CDR3 DNA reads TGTGCCAGCAGCCCGGGACTAGCGGGAAATTGGGACATGGACGAGCAGTACTTC. Translated: CASSPGLAGNWDMDEQYF. This sequence joins TRBV5-6 and TRBJ2-7, with TRBD2 matching 13 bases. This CDR3 region has 18 residues. Unmatched junction bases numbered 15, after V lost 4 bases and J lost 5 bases. From germline, CDR1 is SGHDT and CDR2 YYEEEE. The complete variable domain, with remaining parts taken from reference TRBV5-6 and TRBJ2-7, reads DAGVTQSPTHLIKTRGQQVTLRCSPKSGHDTVSWYQQALGQGPQFIFQYYEEEERQRGNFPDRFSGHQFPNYSSELNVNALLLGDSALYLCASSPGLAGNWDMDEQYFGPGTRLTVT.

The chain joins TRBV29-1 to TRBJ2-2, with no clear D. Deletions cut 3 bases from V and 5 bases from J, with 16 bases between. The CDR3 runs 15 residues. Per germline, CDR1 SQVTM and CDR2 ANQGSEA. The CDR3 region is CSVEVEGRRTGELFF. The CDR3 DNA follows: TGCAGCGTTGAGGTAGAAGGTCGTCGTACCGGGGAGCTGTTTTTT.